This T cell receptor beta chain was captured in a study of identical twins. Each CDR3 protein gets one entry after TCRdb re-called the 5' RACE reads with MiXCR. The sample lists around 290,000 distinct CDR3 sequences, more than 8% occurring once. Only healthy Caucasians were included as donors. This clonotype was counted a few times. This same sample was also taken into another study, of yellow fever vaccine responses in identical twins.

The sample consisted of CD8+ T cells sorted from blood. The source is a woman aged 18-29 years in good health.

CDR3 in DNA: TGTGCCAGCAGTTTTGGGCAGTGGAGCGAGACCCAGTACTTC. Translating it yields CASSFGQWSETQYF. The V call is TRBV27, the J call TRBJ2-5; D uncertain. CDR1 MNHEY and CDR2 SMNVEV come from the germline V gene (reference sequence). The CDR3 loop spans 14 amino acids. Trimming took 3 bases from V and 5 from J, leaving 13 bases between them.